This T cell receptor beta chain was sequenced for a study of identical twins. Broader study findings: Surplus twin overlap in beta out-of-frame sequences was less pronounced. Compared with unrelated sharing, twin-shared out-of-frame alpha sequences had more low-probability sequences. Within cord blood, abundant beta clonotypes carried fewer insertions, but memory repertoires showed no such trend.

A word on this clonotype: Antigen: not known.

With no exceptions, donors were healthy Caucasians. TCRdb ran MiXCR on the 5' RACE reads and lists one entry per CDR3 protein. Among 300,000 to 400,000 distinct CDR3 sequences listed, roughly 9% were seen once. Per the germline V gene, CDR1 is LGHDT and CDR2 is YNNKEL (reference sequence). The CDR3 covers 18 residues. V was trimmed by 4 bases and J by 2 bases, leaving 20 bases between them. Sequenced input: naive T cells sorted from blood. The chain employs TRBV3-1 and TRBJ2-2; tentatively, D is TRBD2 (6 bases). The TCR was taken from a woman aged 50 to 65 in good health. DNA of the CDR3: TGTGCCAGCAGCCCACTCCATGGCGGACTACGAAACACCGGGGAGCTGTTTTTT. Its protein product is CASSPLHGGLRNTGELFF. Looking up the rest from reference TRBV3-1 and TRBJ2-2 gives the full variable domain: DTAVSQTPKYLVTQMGNDKSIKCEQNLGHDTMYWYKQDSKKFLKIMFSYNNKELIINETVPNRFSPKSPDKAHLNLHINSLELGDSAVYFCASSPLHGGLRNTGELFFGEGSRLTVL.